These 12 T cell receptor beta chains came from one sample sequenced in a study of post-analysis software for immune sequencing data. Study observations and caveats: Among about 5 TRBV segments more frequent in patients than controls were TRBV5-6, TRBV5-1 and TRBV20-1.

TCR beta libraries were prepared from cDNA with unique molecular identifiers. TCRdb ran MiXCR on the PCR reads and lists one entry per CDR3 protein. This table holds around 260,000 distinct CDR3 sequences, 36% found once. Which antigens these TCRs recognize remains unknown. The specimen was blood. These receptors all stem from a girl under 18 with multiple sclerosis.

The J gene is TRBJ2-7, the V gene TRBV24-1; 13 nucleotides line up with TRBD2. V lost 2 bases to trimming and J lost 7 bases; unmatched junction nucleotides: 4. Germline V CDR1 and CDR2: KGHDR, SFDVKD. This CDR3 has 15 amino acids. The chain's CDR3 is CATSDWTSGSYEQYF. The CDR3 bases are TGTGCCACCAGTGATTGGACTAGCGGGAGTTATGAGCAGTACTTC.

V and J are TRBV4-1 and TRBJ1-2; 7 bases fit TRBD1. The CDR3 length is 19 residues. Germline lookup yields CDR1 MGHRA and CDR2 YSYEKL. After removal of 2 bases from V and 0 bases from J, the junction contained 15 bases not matched to a gene. CDR3 nucleotides: TGCGCCAGCAGCCAATTGATAGGGGGCCCCCTGTTAGCTAACTATGGCTACACCTTC. Amino acid sequence: CASSQLIGGPLLANYGYTF.

In this sample, this clonotype turned up many times. J is TRBJ2-7 and V is TRBV12-3 or TRBV12-4; D perhaps matches TRBD2 (5 bases). The CDR3 sequence is 14 residues long. Trimming stripped 4 bases from V and 1 base from J, with 11 bases between. CDR3 bases: TGTGCCAGCAGTTCCCGGGATTCTTCCTACGAGCAGTACTTC. Residues: CASSSRDSSYEQYF.

This clonotype was found a few times. V is TRBV7-2 and J is TRBJ1-6; the D is unclear. The germline V gene encodes CDR1 SGHTA and CDR2 FQGNSA. The CDR3 consists of 14 residues. V lost 0 bases to trimming and J lost 9 bases, with 9 bases between them. CDR3 nucleotide sequence: TGTGCCAGCAGCTTAGCGGGTTTGGGTTCACCCCTCCACTTT. Its translation is CASSLAGLGSPLHF.

The genes are TRBV4-3 and TRBJ2-4; D call uncertain. Near its end, the DNA agrees better with TRBJ2-7, so the J call may be wrong. The CDR3 is made up of 13 amino acids. The germline CDR1 and CDR2 sequences are LGHNA and YSLEER. The CDR3, as DNA: TGCGCCAGCAGCCAACAGGCTCGATCCGAGCAGTACTTC. This sequence encodes CASSQQARSEQYF.

The sample holds many counts of this clonotype. This chain connects TRBV20-1 to TRBJ2-2, with unresolved D. Trimming removed 7 bases from V and 3 bases from J, with 3 bases in between. Germline V lookup: CDR1 DFQATT, CDR2 SNEGSKA (reference sequence). The CDR3 contains 10 residues. This CDR3 reads CSVYTGELFF. CDR3 sequence (DNA): TGCAGTGTTTACACCGGGGAGCTGTTTTTT.

V usage is TRBV5-1 and J usage is TRBJ2-7; D unclear. CDR3 length: 15 amino acids. V shed 0 bases and J shed 0 bases, with 10 bases lying between them. Germline assignment: CDR1 SGHRS and CDR2 YFSETQ. The CDR3 is CASSLGLASSYEQYF. CDR3 DNA sequence: TGCGCCAGCAGCTTGGGACTGGCGAGCTCCTACGAGCAGTACTTC.

The rearrangement uses TRBV24-1 and TRBJ2-3; tentatively, D is TRBD1 or TRBD2 (5 bases each). The germline V and J ends were trimmed by 4 bases and 3 bases, with 13 bases remaining between them. This CDR3 has 15 residues. The germline CDR1 and CDR2 sequences are KGHDR and SFDVKD. The CDR3 DNA reads TGTGCCACCAGTGACCCGGGACGTACTACAGATACGCAGTATTTT. It is translated as CATSDPGRTTDTQYF.

The V and J genes are TRBV6-5 and TRBJ2-2; no clear D gene. Trimming took off 0 bases at V and 4 bases at J, with 9 bases between the two ends. The CDR3 contains 15 residues. CDR1 MNHEY and CDR2 SVGAGI come from the germline V gene. Here the CDR3 reads CASSYSVRGTGELFF. The CDR3, as DNA: TGTGCCAGCAGTTACTCGGTCCGAGGCACCGGGGAGCTGTTTTTT.

The rearrangement uses TRBV2 and TRBJ2-4; D gene uncertain. The germline gives CDR1 SNHLY, CDR2 FYNNEI. V was cut by 8 bases and J by 2 bases, with 10 bases left in between. The CDR3 consists of 13 residues. The CDR3 nucleotides are TGTGCCAGCGCCTTCATGACCAAAAACATTCAGTACTTC. This encodes CASAFMTKNIQYF.

This chain links TRBV5-1 with TRBJ2-7, with no clear D. V was trimmed by 4 bases and J by 3 bases, leaving 14 bases between them. The CDR3 contains 14 residues. Germline lookup yields CDR1 SGHRS and CDR2 YFSETQ. The CDR3 DNA reads TGCGCCAGCAGCGCCGAGCTCAGAAGCTACGAGCAGTACTTC. Amino acid sequence: CASSAELRSYEQYF. The variable domain in full, completed from reference TRBV5-1 and TRBJ2-7, reads KAGVTQTPRYLIKTRGQQVTLSCSPISGHRSVSWYQQTPGQGLQFLFEYFSETQRNKGNFPGRFSGRQFSNSRSEMNVSTLELGDSALYLCASSAELRSYEQYFGPGTRLTVT.

To note about this clonotype: A much larger clonotype is one base distant, so this may be a read error. The chain has TRBV9 and TRBJ2-3; D unclear. V shed 3 bases and J shed 1 base, with 9 bases lying between them. This CDR3 contains 14 residues. The germline V gene has CDR1 SGDLS and CDR2 YYNGEE. CDR3 region: CASSGEAGTDTQYF. CDR3 in DNA: TGTGCCAGCAGCGGAGAAGCAGGCACAGATACGCAGTATTTT.